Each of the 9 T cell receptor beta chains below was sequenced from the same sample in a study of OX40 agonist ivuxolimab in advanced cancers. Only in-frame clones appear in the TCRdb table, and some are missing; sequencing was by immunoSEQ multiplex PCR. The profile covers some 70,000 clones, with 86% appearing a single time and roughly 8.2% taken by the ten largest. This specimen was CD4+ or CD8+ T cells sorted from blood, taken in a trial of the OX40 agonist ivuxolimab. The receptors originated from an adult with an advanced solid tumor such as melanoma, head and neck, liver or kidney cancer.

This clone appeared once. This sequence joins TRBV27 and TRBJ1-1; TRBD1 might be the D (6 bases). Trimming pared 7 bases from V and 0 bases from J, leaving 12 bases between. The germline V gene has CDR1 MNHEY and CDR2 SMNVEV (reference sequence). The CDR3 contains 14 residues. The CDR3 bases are TGTGCCAGCAAACCGACAGGCTTGAACACTGAAGCTTTCTTT. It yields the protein CASKPTGLNTEAFF.

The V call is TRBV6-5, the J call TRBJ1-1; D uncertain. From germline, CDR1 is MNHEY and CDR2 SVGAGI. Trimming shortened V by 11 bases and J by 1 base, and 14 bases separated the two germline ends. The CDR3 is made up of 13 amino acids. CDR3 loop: CAVTRGENTEAFF. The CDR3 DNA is TGTGCCGTCACACGTGGGGAGAACACTGAAGCTTTCTTT.

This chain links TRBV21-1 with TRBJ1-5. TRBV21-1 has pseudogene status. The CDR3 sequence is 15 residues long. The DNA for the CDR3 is TGTGCCATCCCCGAGGGGGGAACCTTCAATCAGCCCCAGCATTTT. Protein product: CAIPEGGTFNQPQHF.

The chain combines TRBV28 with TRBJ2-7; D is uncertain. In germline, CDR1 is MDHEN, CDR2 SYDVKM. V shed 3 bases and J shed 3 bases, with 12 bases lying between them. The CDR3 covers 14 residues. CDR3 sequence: CASSFPGLIYEQYF. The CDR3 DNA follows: TGTGCCAGCAGTTTCCCGGGCCTTATCTACGAGCAGTACTTC.

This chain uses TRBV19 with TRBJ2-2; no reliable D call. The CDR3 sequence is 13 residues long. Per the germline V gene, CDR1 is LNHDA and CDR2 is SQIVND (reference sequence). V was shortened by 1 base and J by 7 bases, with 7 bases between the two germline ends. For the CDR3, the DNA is TGTGCCAGTAGTATAGCAGGAATCGGGGAGCTGTTTTTT. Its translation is CASSIAGIGELFF.

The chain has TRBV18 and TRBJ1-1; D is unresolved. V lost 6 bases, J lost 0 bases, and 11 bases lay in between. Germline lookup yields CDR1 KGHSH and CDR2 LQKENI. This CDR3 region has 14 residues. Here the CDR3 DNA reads TGTGCCAGCTCGCCAAAACCGATGAACACTGAAGCTTTCTTT. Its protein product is CASSPKPMNTEAFF.

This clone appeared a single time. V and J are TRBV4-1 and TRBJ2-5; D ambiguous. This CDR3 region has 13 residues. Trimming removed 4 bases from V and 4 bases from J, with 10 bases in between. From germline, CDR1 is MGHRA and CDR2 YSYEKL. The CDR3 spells CASSRLQAETQYF. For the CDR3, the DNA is TGCGCCAGCAGCCGCCTACAAGCAGAGACCCAGTACTTC.

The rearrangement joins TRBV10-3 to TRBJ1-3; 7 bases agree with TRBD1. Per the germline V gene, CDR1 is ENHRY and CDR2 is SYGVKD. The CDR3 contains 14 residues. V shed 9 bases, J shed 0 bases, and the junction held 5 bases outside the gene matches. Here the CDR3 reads CAIQGTSSGNTIYF. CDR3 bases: TGTGCCATACAGGGGACCAGCTCTGGAAACACCATATATTTT.

The CDR3 reads CATTRYSDLAGGPNEQFF. In nucleotides, the CDR3 is TGTGCCACCACGCGATATTCTGACCTAGCGGGGGGGCCAAATGAGCAGTTCTTC. This chain links TRBV15 with TRBJ2-1, with 12 bases lining up with TRBD2. The CDR3 spans 18 residues. Germline CDR1 LNHNV, CDR2 YYDKDF (reference sequence). Losses at the gene ends were 7 bases for V and 7 bases for J; bases not matched to a gene: 17.